The 22 T cell receptor beta chains in this list originate from one sample, sequenced in a study of regulatory T cells in long-lasting Graves disease. Construction of the TCR beta libraries employed iRepertoire HTBI primers in conjunction with Arm-PCR of CDR3 regions. Each CDR3 protein gets one entry after TCRdb re-called the multiplex PCR reads with MiXCR. The table includes about 320,000 distinct CDR3 sequences, 15% to 20% detected once. The time point was: newly diagnosed GD, antithyroid drugs for less than 3 months. From RNA extracted from PBMCs, the TCR library was made. Sequencing was performed on peripheral blood mononuclear cells (PBMCs), taken at new diagnosis, from a patient treated with antithyroid drugs. The receptors here all came from a female donor with Graves disease.

This clonotype has a count of ten or more. This sequence joins TRBV25-1 and TRBJ1-2; D not certain. V shed 2 bases and J shed 8 bases, with 15 bases lying between them. This CDR3 is built from 14 residues. Germline V gene lookup returns CDR1 MGHDK and CDR2 SYGVNS. As DNA, the CDR3 is TGTGCCAGCAGTGAACAATACGGGTCGTCGGGCTACACCTTC. It codes for CASSEQYGSSGYTF.

This clonotype has just a few counts. The V and J genes are TRBV28 and TRBJ1-2; D not certain. Germline V lookup: CDR1 MDHEN, CDR2 SYDVKM. The CDR3 runs to 13 residues. V was pared by 11 bases and J by 2 bases, with 15 bases between. The CDR3 bases are TGTGCCGTTCGGGGTATCATAAACTATGGCTACACCTTC. As protein: CAVRGIINYGYTF.

The table lists this clonotype with many counts. V usage is TRBV10-3 and J usage is TRBJ2-1; D is possibly TRBD1 or TRBD2 (5 bases each). Deletions cut 10 bases from V and 5 bases from J, with 21 bases between. Germline V gene data show CDR1 as ENHRY and CDR2 as SYGVKD. The CDR3 has 15 residues. The CDR3 reads CATATAAGSDNEQFF. DNA of the CDR3: TGTGCCACAGCAACGGCGGCAGGGAGTGACAATGAGCAGTTCTTC.

This clonotype was counted at least ten times. J is TRBJ2-3 and V is TRBV12-5; D call uncertain. The CDR3 spans 12 residues. V was shortened by 5 bases and J by 6 bases, with 9 bases between the two germline ends. CDR1 and CDR2 from the germline V gene are LGHNT and FRNRAP. The CDR3 region is CASGPWVDTQYF. CDR3 in DNA: TGTGCTAGTGGTCCTTGGGTGGATACGCAGTATTTT.

This clonotype was detected many times. The rearrangement links TRBV2 to TRBJ2-7, with 9 bases identical to TRBD2. The CDR3 extends over 15 amino acids. CDR1 is SNHLY, CDR2 FYNNEI, per germline. V shed 3 bases and J 2 bases; nucleotides not matched to a gene: 5. The CDR3 nucleotides are TGTGCCAGCAGTGACCCCGCTAGCGGGGCCTACGAGCAGTACTTC. It is translated as CASSDPASGAYEQYF.

In its sample, this clonotype was seen many times. J is TRBJ2-2 and V is TRBV9; 9 nucleotides agree with TRBD2. CDR3 length: 17 residues. Germline V gene sequence: CDR1 SGDLS, CDR2 YYNGEE. The junction had 6 bases not matched to a gene; V was cut back by 3 bases and J by 0 bases. This CDR3 reads CASSGGLAGTNTGELFF. The DNA of the CDR3 is TGTGCCAGCAGCGGCGGGCTAGCGGGAACGAACACCGGGGAGCTGTTTTTT.

There are many counts of this clonotype. The chain carries TRBV27 and TRBJ2-1, with 8 bases that match TRBD2. The CDR3 has 14 amino acids. V dropped 3 bases and J dropped 10; count of bases not matched to a gene: 8. Germline lookup yields CDR1 MNHEY and CDR2 SMNVEV (reference sequence). The CDR3: CASSFIRREDEQFF. The CDR3 nucleotides are TGTGCCAGCAGTTTTATTCGGCGGGAGGACGAGCAGTTCTTC.

Ten or more counts support this clonotype. The CDR3: CASVQRDSPLHF. CDR3 DNA sequence: TGTGCCAGTGTACAGAGGGATTCACCCCTCCACTTT. V and J are TRBV19 and TRBJ1-6; D gene unclear. The germline CDR1 and CDR2 sequences are LNHDA and SQIVND (reference sequence). V lost 8 bases to trimming and J lost 8 bases, with 10 bases between them. CDR3 size: 12 residues.

This clonotype was observed a handful of times. CDR3 residues: CASRLWVLGRWRAADTQYF. For the CDR3, the DNA is TGCGCCAGCAGACTATGGGTACTCGGACGTTGGAGGGCCGCAGATACGCAGTATTTT. The chain recombines TRBV5-1 with TRBJ2-3; TRBD2 is a possible D gene (6 bases). Trimming removed 5 bases at V and 4 bases at J, with 29 bases between. The CDR3 totals 19 residues. Per germline, CDR1 SGHRS and CDR2 YFSETQ.

Many counts were recorded for this clonotype. The gene calls are TRBV5-5 and TRBJ2-4; TRBD1 is a possible D gene (6 bases). V lost 7 bases to trimming and J lost 0 bases, with 11 bases between them. Germline V gives CDR1 SGHKS, CDR2 YYEKEE (reference sequence). The CDR3 spans 14 residues. CDR3 loop: CASGGNLAKNIQYF. As DNA, the CDR3 is TGTGCCAGCGGGGGCAATCTAGCCAAAAACATTCAGTACTTC.

This clonotype was recorded many times. The chain employs TRBV30 and TRBJ1-6; tentative D call: TRBD1 (5 bases). V was clipped by 4 bases and J by 10 bases, with 17 bases between them. The CDR3 totals 14 residues. The germline CDR1 and CDR2 sequences are GTSNPN and SVGIG (reference sequence). CDR3 DNA: TGTGCCTGGACCTTAGGAGGGGAGCGATCACCCCTCCACTTT. The encoded protein is CAWTLGGERSPLHF.

In this sample, this clonotype turned up many times. The chain recombines TRBV11-2 with TRBJ2-1; 9 positions agree with TRBD1. Germline V gene data show CDR1 as SGHAT and CDR2 as FQNNGV. The CDR3 totals 15 residues. Trimming removed 6 bases from V and 6 bases from J; junction bases left unmatched: 9. The CDR3 coding sequence is TGTGCCAGCAGGCCCACAGGGGGCGCAGGCAATGAGCAGTTCTTC. It yields the protein CASRPTGGAGNEQFF.

This clonotype was observed at least ten times. The V and J genes are TRBV30 and TRBJ2-1, with 14 positions matching TRBD2. Per germline, CDR1 GTSNPN and CDR2 SVGIG (reference sequence). CDR3 size: 16 residues. J gave up 4 bases and V 7 bases, and 9 bases lay outside the gene matches. CDR3 protein: CASGEGLAGAYNEQFF. The CDR3 nucleotides are TGTGCCTCGGGGGAGGGACTAGCGGGAGCTTACAATGAGCAGTTCTTC. The full variable domain, in which reference TRBV30 and TRBJ2-1 provide the parts outside the CDR3, is SQTIHQWPATLVQPVGSPLSLECTVEGTSNPNLYWYRQAAGRGLQLLFYSVGIGQISSEVPQNLSASRPQDRQFILSSKKLLLSDSGFYLCASGEGLAGAYNEQFFGPGTRLTVL.

This clonotype was detected ten times or more. CDR3: CASSRTGQGLDEQFF. Written as DNA, the CDR3 is TGTGCCAGCAGCCGCACGGGACAGGGCCTCGATGAGCAGTTCTTC. The chain carries TRBV7-9 and TRBJ2-1, with 9 bases identical to TRBD1. CDR3 length equals 15 residues. V was pared by 5 bases and J by 8 bases, with 10 bases of the junction left unmatched. Germline V gene sequence: CDR1 SEHNR, CDR2 FQNEAQ (reference sequence).

Of note for this clonotype: Compared with germline, one end of the junction differs, possibly owing to a read error. The DNA of the CDR3 is TGTGCCAGTTGCGGGATCTTCCCCTACAGTGAGCAGTTCTTC. Its translation: CASCGIFPYSEQFF. The chain combines TRBV19 with TRBJ2-1, with D perhaps matching TRBD2 (6 bases). CDR1 is LNHDA and CDR2 is SQIVND in the germline V gene (reference sequence). The CDR3 loop spans 14 amino acids. Combining the CDR3 with reference TRBV19 and TRBJ2-1 gives the whole variable domain DGGITQSPKYLFRKEGQNVTLSCEQNLNHDAMYWYRQDPGQGLRLIYYSQIVNDFQKGDIAEGYSVSREKKESFPLTVTSAQKNPTAFYLCASCGIFPYSEQFFGPGTRLTVL.

This clonotype has ten or more counts. CDR3 nucleotides: TGTGCCAGCAGTACCCACAGGGTCCAAGAGACCCAGTACTTC. Its translation: CASSTHRVQETQYF. The chain employs TRBV6-1 and TRBJ2-5, with D perhaps TRBD1 (6 bases). The CDR3 length is 14 residues. Trimming took off 5 bases at V and 1 base at J, with 11 bases between the two ends. CDR1 and CDR2 from the germline V gene are MNHNS and SASEGT.

This clonotype has ten or more counts. The CDR3 coding sequence is TGTGCCAGTAGCCCGCCGGGACCTTCTCTCTCCTACGAGCAGTACTTC. It yields the protein CASSPPGPSLSYEQYF. J is TRBJ2-7 and V is TRBV28; D could derive from TRBD1 or TRBD2 (5 bases each). The CDR3 sequence is 16 residues long. The germline CDR1 and CDR2 sequences are MDHEN and SYDVKM. The V and J ends lost 9 bases and 0 bases respectively, with 21 bases between them.

This clonotype was counted ten times or more. The rearrangement uses TRBV15 and TRBJ2-3, with D perhaps matching TRBD1 or TRBD2 (5 bases each). Germline assignment: CDR1 LNHNV and CDR2 YYDKDF (reference sequence). Trimming stripped 1 base from V and 3 bases from J, with 5 bases between. The length of the CDR3 is 13 residues. The CDR3 loop reads CATSRGGTDTQYF. The DNA of the CDR3 is TGTGCCACCAGCAGAGGGGGGACAGATACGCAGTATTTT. The full variable domain, in which reference TRBV15 and TRBJ2-3 provide the parts outside the CDR3, is DAMVIQNPRYQVTQFGKPVTLSCSQTLNHNVMYWYQQKSSQAPKLLFHYYDKDFNNEADTPDNFQSRRPNTSFCFLDIRSPGLGDTAMYLCATSRGGTDTQYFGPGTRLTVL.

This clonotype came up once. The V call is TRBV20-1, the J call TRBJ2-7, with 15 bases that match TRBD2. This CDR3 contains 15 residues. CDR1 and CDR2 (germline): DFQATT, SNEGSKA (reference sequence). With 5 bases clipped from V and 1 base from J, the junction kept 3 bases outside the gene matches. The chain's CDR3 is CSAGTSGRLSYEQYF. In DNA, the CDR3 is TGCAGTGCTGGGACTAGCGGGAGGCTTTCCTACGAGCAGTACTTC.

This clonotype was picked up many times. The J gene is TRBJ2-1, the V gene TRBV27, with a possible D match to TRBD1 (6 bases). In germline, CDR1 is MNHEY, CDR2 SMNVEV (reference sequence). There are 18 residues in the CDR3. Trimming pared 1 base from V and 5 bases from J, leaving 21 bases between. CDR3 nucleotides: TGTGCCAGCAGTTTATTTGGACCGCACAGGGTTGGGGACAATGAGCAGTTCTTC. Encoded protein: CASSLFGPHRVGDNEQFF.

V is TRBV28 and J is TRBJ2-6; a weak D match, TRBD1 (6 bases). V lost 4 bases and J 4 bases, leaving 20 bases between the germline ends. CDR3 length: 18 amino acids. Per germline, CDR1 MDHEN and CDR2 SYDVKM. CDR3 loop: CASSSLASGTSGANVLTF. In nucleotides, the CDR3 is TGTGCCAGCAGTTCGTTAGCTAGTGGGACATCCGGGGCCAACGTCCTGACTTTC.

This rearrangement joins TRBV9 to TRBJ2-1; tentatively, D is TRBD2 (6 bases). In germline, CDR1 is SGDLS, CDR2 YYNGEE. V lost 4 bases, J lost 0 bases, and 14 bases lay in between. The CDR3 loop spans 16 amino acids. The CDR3 sequence: CASSSKAGPSYNEQFF. As DNA, the CDR3 is TGTGCCAGCAGCTCGAAAGCGGGTCCCTCCTACAATGAGCAGTTCTTC.